This is a list of T cell receptor beta chains from one sample in a study of cytomegalovirus exposure and HLA in healthy donors. Libraries were prepared by immunoSEQ multiplex PCR; TCRdb keeps only in-frame clonotypes and omits some of them. The data show more than 150,000 clones, about 90% seen once. Sequencing was carried out using PBMCs. Source of these receptors: a girl in the first two years of life in good health and CMV-seronegative. The conserved cysteine and the conserved F or W are not part of the CDR3 here. The order of the fields is J gene, CDR3 length, V gene, CDR3 protein.

j_gene: TRBJ2-2; len: 12; v_gene: TRBV7-8; CDR3aa: ASSWEAGPGELF
j_gene: TRBJ1-1; len: 12; v_gene: TRBV7-2; CDR3aa: ASSPRDRGMGAF
j_gene: TRBJ2-3; len: 17; v_gene: TRBV7-9; CDR3aa: ASSRPGLAGGGFTDTQY
j_gene: TRBJ2-3; len: 11; v_gene: TRBV29-1; CDR3aa: SVSGRVADTQY
j_gene: TRBJ1-2; len: 12; v_gene: TRBV30; CDR3aa: AWSVGRGNYGYT
j_gene: TRBJ1-5; len: 14; v_gene: TRBV30; CDR3aa: AWSANRISSNQPQH
j_gene: TRBJ2-7; len: 14; v_gene: TRBV7-6; CDR3aa: ASSLEGGGRSYEQY
j_gene: TRBJ2-1; len: 13; v_gene: TRBV5-4; CDR3aa: ASSLTSGSYNEQF
j_gene: TRBJ1-5; len: 13; v_gene: TRBV5-3; CDR3aa: ARSLEGQGNQPQH
j_gene: TRBJ1-1; len: 11; v_gene: TRBV10-3; CDR3aa: AIRTGRGTEAF
j_gene: TRBJ2-4; len: 11; v_gene: TRBV5-4; CDR3aa: ASSLGTSDIQY
j_gene: TRBJ2-3; len: 12; v_gene: TRBV29-1; CDR3aa: SVISGTATDTQY
j_gene: TRBJ2-5; len: 13; v_gene: TRBV7-3; CDR3aa: ASSLLGGGAETQY
j_gene: TRBJ1-1; len: 11; v_gene: TRBV9; CDR3aa: ASSGSMAAEAF
j_gene: TRBJ2-7; len: 10; v_gene: TRBV28; CDR3aa: ASSTPSYEQY
j_gene: TRBJ2-3; len: 12; v_gene: TRBV29-1; CDR3aa: SVEPRMGTDTQY
j_gene: TRBJ1-2; len: 12; v_gene: TRBV13; CDR3aa: ASSGRTGGYGYT
j_gene: TRBJ1-4; len: 13; v_gene: TRBV25-1; CDR3aa: ASSAPGGAGEKLF
j_gene: TRBJ2-7; len: 9; v_gene: TRBV5-1; CDR3aa: ASSLRGEQY
j_gene: TRBJ2-7; len: 11; v_gene: TRBV11-2; CDR3aa: ASRILTAPVQY
j_gene: TRBJ2-1; len: 13; v_gene: TRBV9; CDR3aa: ASSAGWLSYNEQF
j_gene: TRBJ1-2; len: 12; v_gene: TRBV5-8; CDR3aa: ASSFGRGIYGYT
j_gene: TRBJ2-1; len: 13; v_gene: TRBV6-1; CDR3aa: ASSDGASGDNEQF
j_gene: TRBJ2-1; len: 14; v_gene: TRBV5-6; CDR3aa: ASSPLAGGPRNEQF